The subject of this entry is one T cell receptor (beta chain). In the PCR, 60 Vbeta and 13 Jbeta primers were used. Assay used: immunoSEQ multiplex PCR; TCRdb lists only in-frame clones, some missing. The profile shows over 120,000 clones, roughly 78% of them singletons. This sample was taken from a study of cytomegalovirus exposure and HLA in healthy donors. The germline V gene encodes CDR1 MNHEY and CDR2 SMNVEV (reference sequence). V lost 10 bases, J lost 3 bases, and 12 bases stayed unmatched. The CDR3 runs to 15 residues. Sequenced sample: PBMCs. This clonotype originated in a female donor in good health and CMV-seronegative. The V call is TRBV27, the J call TRBJ2-5; 9 nucleotides align to TRBD2. The CDR3 reads CATSRAGGGKETQYF. The CDR3, as DNA: TGTGCCACTTCCCGGGCGGGAGGGGGCAAAGAGACCCAGTACTTC.